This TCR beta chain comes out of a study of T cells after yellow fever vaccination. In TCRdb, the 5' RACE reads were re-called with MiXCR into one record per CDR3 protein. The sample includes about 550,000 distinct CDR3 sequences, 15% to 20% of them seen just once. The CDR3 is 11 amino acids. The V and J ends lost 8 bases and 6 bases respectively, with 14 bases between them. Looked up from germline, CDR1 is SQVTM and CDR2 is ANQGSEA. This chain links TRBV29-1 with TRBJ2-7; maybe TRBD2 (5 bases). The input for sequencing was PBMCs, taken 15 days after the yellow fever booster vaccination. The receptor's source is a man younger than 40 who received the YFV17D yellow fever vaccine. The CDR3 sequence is CSTRTSSEQYF. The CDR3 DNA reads TGCAGCACCCGGACTTCTTCCGAGCAGTACTTC.